Each of the 5 T cell receptor beta chains below was sequenced from the same sample in a study of blood T cell repertoires in COVID-19. Data came from immunoSEQ multiplex PCR; TCRdb stores just in-frame clones and leaves some out. Among about 70,000 clones listed, approximately 83% were seen once. The specimen sequenced was peripheral blood. Receptors were obtained from a human donor in a cohort sampled during active COVID-19.

J is TRBJ2-6 and V is TRBV7-9; possibly TRBD1 for D (6 bases). The ends were cut back, 6 bases at V and 3 bases at J, with 12 bases in the middle. This CDR3 spans 15 amino acids. The germline CDR1 and CDR2 sequences are SEHNR and FQNEAQ (reference sequence). The CDR3 DNA is TGTGCCAGCAGTTCCACAGGGATTGGGGCCAACGTCCTGACTTTC. It translates to CASSSTGIGANVLTF.

The chain employs TRBV27 and TRBJ1-5; the D gene is possibly TRBD1 (5 bases). Trimming left V 3 bases short and J 2 bases short, with 11 bases between. The CDR3 totals 15 residues. Germline V gene sequence: CDR1 MNHEY, CDR2 SMNVEV (reference sequence). The CDR3 coding sequence is TGTGCCAGCAGTTTCGGAGGGGTGGGCAATCAGCCCCAGCATTTT. As protein: CASSFGGVGNQPQHF.

The J gene is TRBJ2-7, the V gene TRBV29-1, with 9 bases matching TRBD1. The CDR3 is 12 residues long. V trimming: 7 bases; J trimming: 2 bases; junction bases outside the gene matches: 3. CDR1 is SQVTM, CDR2 ANQGSEA, per germline. CDR3 nucleotides: TGCAGCGGCGGGACAGGGCCCTACGAGCAGTACTTC. This translates into CSGGTGPYEQYF.

The chain links TRBV28 to TRBJ1-2; D remains ambiguous. V was cut by 3 bases and J by 5 bases, with 19 bases left in between. The CDR3 runs to 16 residues. Germline V lookup: CDR1 MDHEN, CDR2 SYDVKM. The CDR3 spells CASSFQVTPTRYGYTF. In DNA form, the CDR3 reads TGTGCCAGCAGTTTTCAAGTTACTCCAACCCGTTATGGCTACACCTTC.

This clone was picked up a small number of times. The chain couples TRBV2 to TRBJ1-5, with 8 positions matching TRBD1. V dropped 4 bases and J dropped 2; count of bases not matched to a gene: 1. Per germline, CDR1 SNHLY and CDR2 FYNNEI. This CDR3 has 14 amino acids. CDR3 sequence reads: CASSATGGNQPQHF. CDR3 nucleotide sequence: TGTGCCAGCAGTGCGACAGGGGGCAATCAGCCCCAGCATTTT.